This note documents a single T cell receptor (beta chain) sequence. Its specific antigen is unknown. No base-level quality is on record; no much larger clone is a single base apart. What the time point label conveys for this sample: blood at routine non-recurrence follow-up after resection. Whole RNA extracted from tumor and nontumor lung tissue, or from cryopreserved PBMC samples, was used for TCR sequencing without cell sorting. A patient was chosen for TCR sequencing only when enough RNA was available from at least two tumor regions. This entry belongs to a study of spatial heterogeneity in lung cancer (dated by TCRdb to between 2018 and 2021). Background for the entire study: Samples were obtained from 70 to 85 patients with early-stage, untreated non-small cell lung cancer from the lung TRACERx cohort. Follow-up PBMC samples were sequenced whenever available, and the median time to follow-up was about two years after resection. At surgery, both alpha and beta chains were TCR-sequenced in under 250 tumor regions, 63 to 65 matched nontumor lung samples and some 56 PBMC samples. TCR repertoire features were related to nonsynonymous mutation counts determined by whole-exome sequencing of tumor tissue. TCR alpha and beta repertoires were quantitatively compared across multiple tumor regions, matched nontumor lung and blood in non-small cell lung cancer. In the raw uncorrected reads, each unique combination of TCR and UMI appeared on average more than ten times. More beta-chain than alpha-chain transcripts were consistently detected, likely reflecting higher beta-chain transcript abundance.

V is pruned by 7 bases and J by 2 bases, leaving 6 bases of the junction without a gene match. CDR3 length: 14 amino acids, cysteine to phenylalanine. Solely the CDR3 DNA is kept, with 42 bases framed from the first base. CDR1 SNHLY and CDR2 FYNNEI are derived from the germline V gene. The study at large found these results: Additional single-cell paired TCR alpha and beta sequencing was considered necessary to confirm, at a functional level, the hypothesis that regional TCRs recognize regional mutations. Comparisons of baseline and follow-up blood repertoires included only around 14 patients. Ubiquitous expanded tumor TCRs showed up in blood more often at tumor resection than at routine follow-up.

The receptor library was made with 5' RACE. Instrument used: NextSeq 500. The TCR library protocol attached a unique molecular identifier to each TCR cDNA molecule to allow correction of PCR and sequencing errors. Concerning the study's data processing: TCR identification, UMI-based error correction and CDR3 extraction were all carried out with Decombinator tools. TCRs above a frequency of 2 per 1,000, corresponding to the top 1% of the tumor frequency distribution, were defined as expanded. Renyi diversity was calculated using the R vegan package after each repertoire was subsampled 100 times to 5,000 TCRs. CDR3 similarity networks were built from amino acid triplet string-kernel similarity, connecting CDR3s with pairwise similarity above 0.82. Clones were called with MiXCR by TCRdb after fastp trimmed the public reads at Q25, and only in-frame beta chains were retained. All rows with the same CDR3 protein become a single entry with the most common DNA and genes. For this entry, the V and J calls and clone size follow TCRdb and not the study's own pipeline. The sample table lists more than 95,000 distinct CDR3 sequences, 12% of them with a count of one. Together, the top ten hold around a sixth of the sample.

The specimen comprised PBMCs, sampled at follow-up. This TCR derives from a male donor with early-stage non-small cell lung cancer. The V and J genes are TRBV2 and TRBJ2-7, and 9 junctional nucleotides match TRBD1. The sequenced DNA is TGTGCCAGCAACTCAAACAGGGGGCCCTACGAGCAGTACTTC. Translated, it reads CASNSNRGPYEQYF.